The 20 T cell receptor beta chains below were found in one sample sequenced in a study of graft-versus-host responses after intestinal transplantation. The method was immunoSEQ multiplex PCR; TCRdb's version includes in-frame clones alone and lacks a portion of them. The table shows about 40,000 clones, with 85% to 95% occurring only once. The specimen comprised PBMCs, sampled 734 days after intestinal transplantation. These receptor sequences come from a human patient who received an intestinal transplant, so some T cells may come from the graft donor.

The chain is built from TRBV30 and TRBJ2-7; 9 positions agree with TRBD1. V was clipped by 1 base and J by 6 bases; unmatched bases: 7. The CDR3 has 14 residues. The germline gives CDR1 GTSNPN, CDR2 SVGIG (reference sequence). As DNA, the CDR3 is TGTGCCTGGAGTGGGGACAGGGAGGAAGGCGAGCAGTACTTC. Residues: CAWSGDREEGEQYF.

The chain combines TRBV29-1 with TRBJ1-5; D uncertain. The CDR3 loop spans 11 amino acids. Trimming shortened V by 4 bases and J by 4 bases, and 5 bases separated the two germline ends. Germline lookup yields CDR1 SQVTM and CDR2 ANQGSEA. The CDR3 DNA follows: TGCAGCGTTGGAGGGAATCAGCCCCAGCATTTT. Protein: CSVGGNQPQHF. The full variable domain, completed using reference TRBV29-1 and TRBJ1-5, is SAVISQKPSRDICQRGTSLTIQCQVDSQVTMMFWYRQQPGQSLTLIATANQGSEATYESGFVIDKFPISRPNLTFSTLTVSNMSPEDSSIYLCSVGGNQPQHFGDGTRLSIL.

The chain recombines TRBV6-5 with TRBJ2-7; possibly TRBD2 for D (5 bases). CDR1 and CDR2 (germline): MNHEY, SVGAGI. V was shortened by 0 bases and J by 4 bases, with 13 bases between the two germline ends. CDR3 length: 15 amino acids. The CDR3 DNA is TGTGCCAGCAGTTACTCTCGCGGGTCCTGGTACGAGCAGTACTTC. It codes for CASSYSRGSWYEQYF.

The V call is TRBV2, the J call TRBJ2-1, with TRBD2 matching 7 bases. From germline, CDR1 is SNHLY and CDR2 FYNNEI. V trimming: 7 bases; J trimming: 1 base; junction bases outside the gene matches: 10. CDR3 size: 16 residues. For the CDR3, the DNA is TGTGCCAGCAAAACCTTGGGAGGGAAATCCTACAATGAGCAGTTCTTC. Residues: CASKTLGGKSYNEQFF.

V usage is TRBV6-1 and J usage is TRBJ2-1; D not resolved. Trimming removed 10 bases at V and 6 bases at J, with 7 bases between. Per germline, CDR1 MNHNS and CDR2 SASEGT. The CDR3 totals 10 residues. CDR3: CATEVNEQFF. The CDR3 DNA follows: TGTGCCACCGAGGTCAATGAGCAGTTCTTC.

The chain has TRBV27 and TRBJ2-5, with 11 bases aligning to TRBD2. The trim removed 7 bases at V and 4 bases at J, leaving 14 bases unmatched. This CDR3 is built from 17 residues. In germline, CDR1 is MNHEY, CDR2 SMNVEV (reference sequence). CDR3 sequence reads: CASKSELAGDSRETQYF. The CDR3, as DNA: TGTGCCAGCAAATCGGAACTAGCGGGAGATTCTCGAGAGACCCAGTACTTC.

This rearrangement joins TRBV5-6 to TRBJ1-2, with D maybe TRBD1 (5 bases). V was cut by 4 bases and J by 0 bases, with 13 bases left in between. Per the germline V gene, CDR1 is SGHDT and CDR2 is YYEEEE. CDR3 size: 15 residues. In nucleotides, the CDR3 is TGTGCCAGCAGCGCGGGACGCAAAGCTAACTATGGCTACACCTTC. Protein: CASSAGRKANYGYTF.

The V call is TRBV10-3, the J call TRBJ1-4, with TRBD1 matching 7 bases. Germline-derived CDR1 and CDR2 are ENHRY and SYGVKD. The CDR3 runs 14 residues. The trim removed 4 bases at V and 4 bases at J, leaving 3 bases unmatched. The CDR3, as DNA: TGTGCCATCAGTGGGGACAGTGGTAATGAAAAACTGTTTTTT. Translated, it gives CAISGDSGNEKLFF.

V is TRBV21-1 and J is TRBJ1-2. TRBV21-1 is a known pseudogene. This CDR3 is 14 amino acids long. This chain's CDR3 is CASSARGDPYGYTF. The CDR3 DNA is TGTGCCAGCAGCGCGCGCGGGGACCCCTATGGCTACACCTTC.

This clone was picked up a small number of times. The CDR3 DNA is TGTGCCAGCATGATTAATCAGCCCCAGCATTTT. This translates into CASMINQPQHF. The chain is built from TRBV2 and TRBJ1-5; D is unresolved. There are 11 residues in the CDR3. The germline V gene has CDR1 SNHLY and CDR2 FYNNEI. V lost 7 bases to trimming and J lost 4 bases, with 5 bases between them.

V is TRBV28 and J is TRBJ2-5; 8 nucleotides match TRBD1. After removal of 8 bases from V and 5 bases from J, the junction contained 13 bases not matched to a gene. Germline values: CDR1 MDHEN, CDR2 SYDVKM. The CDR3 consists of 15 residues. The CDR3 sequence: CASHSRTGSGETQYF. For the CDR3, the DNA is TGTGCCAGCCATTCTCGGACAGGGAGTGGGGAGACCCAGTACTTC.

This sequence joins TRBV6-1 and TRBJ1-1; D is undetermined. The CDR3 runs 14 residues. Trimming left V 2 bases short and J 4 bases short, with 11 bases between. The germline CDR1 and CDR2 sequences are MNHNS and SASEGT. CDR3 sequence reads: CASSEHPRRTEAFF. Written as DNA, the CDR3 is TGTGCCAGCAGTGAACACCCTAGACGCACTGAAGCTTTCTTT.

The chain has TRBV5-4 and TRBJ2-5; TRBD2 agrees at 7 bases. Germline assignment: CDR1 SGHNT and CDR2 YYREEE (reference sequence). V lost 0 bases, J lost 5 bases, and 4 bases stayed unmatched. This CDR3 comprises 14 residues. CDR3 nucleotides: TGTGCCAGCAGCTTGGGCCTGGGGGGGGAGACCCAGTACTTC. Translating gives CASSLGLGGETQYF.

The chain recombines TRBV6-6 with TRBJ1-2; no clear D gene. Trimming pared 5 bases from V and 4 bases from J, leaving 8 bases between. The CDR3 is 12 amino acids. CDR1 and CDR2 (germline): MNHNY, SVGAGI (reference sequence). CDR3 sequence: CASSLDRYGYTF. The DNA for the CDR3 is TGTGCCAGCAGTCTCGACCGCTATGGCTACACCTTC.

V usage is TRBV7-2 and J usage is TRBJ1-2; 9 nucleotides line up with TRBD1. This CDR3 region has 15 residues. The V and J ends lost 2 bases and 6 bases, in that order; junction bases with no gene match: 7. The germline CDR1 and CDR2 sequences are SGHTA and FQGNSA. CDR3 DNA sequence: TGTGCCAGCAGCTTAAACGGACAGGGGTTAGATGGCTACACCTTC. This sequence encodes CASSLNGQGLDGYTF.

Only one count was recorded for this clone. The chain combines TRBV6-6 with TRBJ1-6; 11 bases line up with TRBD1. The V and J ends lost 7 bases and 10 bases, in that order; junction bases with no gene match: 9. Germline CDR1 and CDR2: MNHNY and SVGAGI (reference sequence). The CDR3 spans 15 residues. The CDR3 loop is CASTEIRDRGSPLHF. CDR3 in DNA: TGTGCCAGCACCGAAATCCGGGACAGGGGGTCACCCCTCCACTTT.

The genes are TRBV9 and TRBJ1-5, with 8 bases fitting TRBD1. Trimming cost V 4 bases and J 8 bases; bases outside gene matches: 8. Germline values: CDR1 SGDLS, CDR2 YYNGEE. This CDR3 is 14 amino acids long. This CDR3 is CASSPRDRWEPQHF. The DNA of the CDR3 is TGTGCCAGCAGCCCCCGGGACAGGTGGGAGCCCCAGCATTTT.

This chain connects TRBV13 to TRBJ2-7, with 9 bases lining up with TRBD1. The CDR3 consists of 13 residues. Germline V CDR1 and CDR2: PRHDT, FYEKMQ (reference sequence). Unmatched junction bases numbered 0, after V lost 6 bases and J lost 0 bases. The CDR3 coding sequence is TGTGCCAGCAGGACAGGGGGCTCCTACGAGCAGTACTTC. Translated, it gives CASRTGGSYEQYF.

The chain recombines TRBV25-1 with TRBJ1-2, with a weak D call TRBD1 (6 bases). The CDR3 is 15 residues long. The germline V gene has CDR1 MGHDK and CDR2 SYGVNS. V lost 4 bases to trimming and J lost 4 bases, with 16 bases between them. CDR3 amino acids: CASSAPGHNFYGYTF. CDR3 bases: TGTGCCAGCAGTGCACCGGGACACAACTTCTATGGCTACACCTTC.

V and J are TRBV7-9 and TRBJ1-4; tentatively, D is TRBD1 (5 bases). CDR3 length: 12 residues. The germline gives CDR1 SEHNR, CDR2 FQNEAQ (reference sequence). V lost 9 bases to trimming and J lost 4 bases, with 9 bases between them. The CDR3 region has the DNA TGTGCCAGTAGGGGATTTAATGAAAAACTGTTTTTT. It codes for CASRGFNEKLFF.